This TCR beta chain was captured in a study of long-term antiretroviral therapy in people with HIV. The overall study: There is a gap of about a decade between the earliest samples and the later 2015 immediate-ART recommendation. Findings of the study overall: Patients on ART gained diversity, which nonetheless stayed below transplant donor controls.

The assay, immunoSEQ v3.0, was run at survey level. Per-sample targets for sequencing were roughly 35,000-55,000 T-cell genomes. Measured with immunoSEQ multiplex PCR; TCRdb has only the in-frame clones, and not every one. The table records some 16,000 clones, around three quarters of them present only once. There were no participants with HIV treated outside the United States. CDR1 and CDR2 (germline): LGHNA, YNFKEQ. Trimming left V 4 bases short and J 2 bases short, with 15 bases between. This CDR3 is 15 amino acids long. This clone was found once. What it recognizes is unknown. This specimen consisted of unsorted PBMCs, obtained 2.3 years after starting antiretroviral therapy. The clonotype was recovered from a woman between 35 and 50 years old with HIV. V gene TRBV4-2 combines with J gene TRBJ2-7; D is perhaps TRBD2 (7 bases). CDR3 amino acids: CASSPGGRGTYEQYF. The CDR3 nucleotides read TGTGCCAGCAGCCCGGGGGGCAGGGGAACCTACGAGCAGTACTTC.